This entry is about one T cell receptor (beta chain). No antigen is known for it. The sample comes from a study of T cells expressing NK-cell markers. General study points: A handful of donors showed these clonotypes also leading the CD3+CD56-NKG2C+ fraction. Dominant NKG2C+ clonotypes were found to form roughly 1.0-7.0% of CD8+ T cells in over 5 donors. It remained uncertain whether the expanded NKG2C+ T cell clones were specific for HCMV antigens.

Germline values: CDR1 KGHSH, CDR2 LQKENI. The CDR3 runs to 12 residues. A 5'RACE template switching approach incorporating UMIs was used to make TCR beta cDNA. TCRdb re-called the 5' RACE reads; every CDR3 protein appears as one record, without DNA. The sample data list over 250,000 distinct CDR3 sequences. Sequenced sample: blood T cells: a sorted CD56 or NKG2C T cell subset, CD4+ or CD8+ T cells, or bulk PBMC T cells (not recorded which). The receptor was isolated from a woman aged 18 to 75 in good health. This chain links TRBV18 with TRBJ1-1. CDR3 region: CASSPGRAEAFF.